The 14 T cell receptor beta chains given below trace back to one sample, sequenced in a study of CD8 T cells in ankylosing spondylitis. Each CDR3 protein is one row after TCRdb ran MiXCR on the 5' RACE reads. Here the sample spans a few hundred thousand distinct CDR3 sequences, over 15% being singletons. Sequencing used blood, either unsorted or a sorted T cell fraction (not recorded which). These TCRs come from a male donor with ankylosing spondylitis or in good health (not recorded which).

The genes are TRBV12-5 and TRBJ2-5; a possible D gene is TRBD1 (5 bases). V was cut by 0 bases and J by 4 bases, with 9 bases left in between. CDR1 LGHNT and CDR2 FRNRAP come from the germline V gene. CDR3 length equals 14 residues. The CDR3 here is CASGLVQELETQYF. In nucleotides, the CDR3 is TGTGCTAGTGGTTTGGTACAGGAGCTAGAGACCCAGTACTTC.

This clonotype was seen a few times. The rearrangement uses TRBV4-3 and TRBJ2-2, with 12 bases fitting TRBD2. Losses at the gene ends were 3 bases for V and 7 bases for J; bases not matched to a gene: 3. The CDR3 sequence is 15 residues long. Per the germline V gene, CDR1 is LGHNA and CDR2 is YSLEER. The CDR3 region has the DNA TGCGCCAGCAGCCATGCACTAGCGGGAGGCGGGGAGCTGTTTTTT. It yields the protein CASSHALAGGGELFF.

This clonotype was seen at least ten times. V and J are TRBV10-3 and TRBJ2-1; no definite D call. This CDR3 has 14 amino acids. V lost 4 bases and J lost 7, with 14 bases in between. Per germline, CDR1 ENHRY and CDR2 SYGVKD. CDR3 residues: CAISVNNNENEQFF. The CDR3 coding sequence is TGTGCCATCAGTGTTAATAATAATGAGAATGAGCAGTTCTTC.

Regarding this clonotype: No conserved phenylalanine or tryptophan ends this CDR3, so it is likely a read error. No DNA is shown, since the ends of the CDR3 on it are uncertain; the CDR3 is the one TCRdb lists. The chain uses TRBV5-1 and TRBJ2-3; the table assigns TRBD2, which was not confirmed against the DNA. The CDR3 numbers 14 amino acids, ends counted. CDR1 is SGHRS, CDR2 YFSETQ, per germline. The CDR3 reads CASSFHNGLAGVFA.

The rearrangement links TRBV5-6 to TRBJ2-7, with D perhaps TRBD1 (5 bases). Germline CDR1 reads SGHDT; CDR2 reads YYEEEE. There are 14 residues in the CDR3. Trimming pared 4 bases from V and 2 bases from J, leaving 13 bases between. The CDR3 sequence is CASSPETETYEQYF. Written as DNA, the CDR3 is TGTGCCAGCAGCCCCGAGACAGAGACCTACGAGCAGTACTTC.

This clonotype was seen just once. V is TRBV7-9 and J is TRBJ1-1, with D unclear. The V and J ends lost 1 base and 3 bases respectively, with 9 bases between them. Looked up from germline, CDR1 is SEHNR and CDR2 is FQNEAQ (reference sequence). The CDR3 runs 14 residues. The CDR3, as DNA: TGTGCCAGCAGCTTAGGCCAGCTGTACACTGAAGCTTTCTTT. Translating it yields CASSLGQLYTEAFF.

This clonotype occurred a few times. This chain links TRBV9 with TRBJ2-3; TRBD2 aligns across 11 bases. Germline V gene data show CDR1 as SGDLS and CDR2 as YYNGEE. The CDR3 is 18 amino acids. Germline trimming cut 4 bases from V and 4 bases from J; bases unmatched to any gene: 14. For the CDR3, the DNA is TGTGCCAGCAGCTATCACACCGGGACTAGCGGTTCCCCAGATACGCAGTATTTT. Its protein is CASSYHTGTSGSPDTQYF. Using reference TRBV9 and TRBJ2-3 for the parts outside the CDR3, the full variable domain is DSGVTQTPKHLITATGQRVTLRCSPRSGDLSVYWYQQSLDQGLQFLIQYYNGEERAKGNILERFSAQQFPDLHSELNLSSLELGDSALYFCASSYHTGTSGSPDTQYFGPGTRLTVL.

This clonotype was counted between two and nine times. The chain employs TRBV20-1 and TRBJ1-2; 9 bases match TRBD1. Germline values: CDR1 DFQATT, CDR2 SNEGSKA (reference sequence). This CDR3 spans 12 amino acids. The V and J ends lost 5 bases and 8 bases, in that order; junction bases with no gene match: 6. This chain's CDR3 is CSASGTGKGYTF. In DNA, the CDR3 is TGCAGTGCTTCTGGGACAGGGAAGGGCTACACCTTC.

This chain uses TRBV5-5 with TRBJ2-7, with TRBD2 as a possible D gene (5 bases). Trimming took 3 bases from V and 7 from J, leaving 20 bases between them. The CDR3 consists of 15 residues. Germline CDR1 reads SGHKS; CDR2 reads YYEKEE (reference sequence). In nucleotides, the CDR3 is TGTGCCAGCAGCTACTGGGAGAGCCCCGGCATTGAGCAGTACTTC. Translated, it gives CASSYWESPGIEQYF.

The chain employs TRBV20-1 and TRBJ2-2, with D hard to call. CDR1 is DFQATT and CDR2 is SNEGSKA in the germline V gene (reference sequence). The ends were cut back, 3 bases at V and 0 bases at J, with 5 bases in the middle. This CDR3 is built from 13 residues. CDR3 sequence reads: CSASEANTGELFF. In DNA, the CDR3 is TGCAGTGCTAGCGAAGCGAACACCGGGGAGCTGTTTTTT.

V is TRBV20-1 and J is TRBJ2-1, with TRBD2 matching over 15 bases. V was pared by 5 bases and J by 10 bases, with 6 bases of the junction left unmatched. The CDR3 consists of 14 residues. The germline CDR1 and CDR2 sequences are DFQATT and SNEGSKA (reference sequence). This chain's CDR3 is CSASGLAGGIEQFF. For the CDR3, the DNA is TGCAGTGCTTCTGGACTAGCGGGAGGGATCGAGCAGTTCTTC.

Written as DNA, the CDR3 is TGCGCCAGCAGCTTGCCTCCGGACGGATACATGAACACTGAAGCTTTCTTT. Translation: CASSLPPDGYMNTEAFF. J is TRBJ1-1 and V is TRBV5-1; D is ambiguous. CDR1 and CDR2 from the germline V gene are SGHRS and YFSETQ. The CDR3 length is 17 residues. V was cut by 1 base and J by 0 bases, with 16 bases left in between.

V is TRBV5-5 and J is TRBJ2-1; unclear D gene. Germline V gene lookup returns CDR1 SGHKS and CDR2 YYEKEE (reference sequence). The CDR3 length is 13 residues. With 0 bases removed from V and 5 bases from J, the gap between germline ends came to 6 bases. The CDR3 sequence: CASSLGRDNEQFF. CDR3 bases: TGTGCCAGCAGCTTGGGGAGAGACAATGAGCAGTTCTTC.

This clonotype was seen only a few times. This chain links TRBV29-1 with TRBJ2-7; D gene uncertain. This CDR3 contains 8 residues. Germline V gene sequence: CDR1 SQVTM, CDR2 ANQGSEA. Trimming removed 4 bases from V and 6 bases from J, with 1 base in between. For the CDR3, the DNA is TGCAGCGTTGGCGAGCAGTACTTC. Translated: CSVGEQYF.